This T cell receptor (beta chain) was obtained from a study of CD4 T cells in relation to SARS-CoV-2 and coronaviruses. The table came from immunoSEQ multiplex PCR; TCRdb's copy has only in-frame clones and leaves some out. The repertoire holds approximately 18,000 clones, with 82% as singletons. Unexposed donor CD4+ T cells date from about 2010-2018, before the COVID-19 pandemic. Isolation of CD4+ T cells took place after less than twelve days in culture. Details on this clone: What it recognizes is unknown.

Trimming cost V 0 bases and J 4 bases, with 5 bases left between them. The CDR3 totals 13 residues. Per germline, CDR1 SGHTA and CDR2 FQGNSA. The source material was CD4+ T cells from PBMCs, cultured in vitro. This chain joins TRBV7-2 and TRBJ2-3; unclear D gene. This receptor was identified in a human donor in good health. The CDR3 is CASSLANADTQYF. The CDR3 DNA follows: TGTGCCAGCAGCTTAGCGAACGCAGATACGCAGTATTTT. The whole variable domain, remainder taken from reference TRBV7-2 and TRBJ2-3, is GAGVSQSPSNKVTEKGKDVELRCDPISGHTALYWYRQSLGQGLEFLIYFQGNSAPDKSGLPSDRFSAERTGGSVSTLTIQRTQQEDSAVYLCASSLANADTQYFGPGTRLTVL.